The present entry profiles one TCR beta chain with its context. This specimen comes from a study of blood T cell repertoires in COVID-19. Study-wide background: Nucleic acid was either cDNA or gDNA, and it came from T cells, B-cell-depleted T cells, or PBMCs.

The V and J ends lost 4 bases and 4 bases respectively, with 12 bases between them. CDR3 size: 14 residues. Germline loops: CDR1 MNHNS, CDR2 SASEGT. Method: immunoSEQ multiplex PCR; TCRdb's copy keeps in-frame clones and lacks some. Seen here are 150,000 to 200,000 clones, more than 70% observed once, and the top ten hold around 8%. V gene TRBV6-1 combines with J gene TRBJ2-3; D is unresolved. This TCR derives from a woman between 55 and 75 years old with acute or convalescent COVID-19. The sample was peripheral blood. For the CDR3, the DNA is TGTGCCAGCAGTGGAGCTCTAGTGTCAGATACGCAGTATTTT. Translating gives CASSGALVSDTQYF.